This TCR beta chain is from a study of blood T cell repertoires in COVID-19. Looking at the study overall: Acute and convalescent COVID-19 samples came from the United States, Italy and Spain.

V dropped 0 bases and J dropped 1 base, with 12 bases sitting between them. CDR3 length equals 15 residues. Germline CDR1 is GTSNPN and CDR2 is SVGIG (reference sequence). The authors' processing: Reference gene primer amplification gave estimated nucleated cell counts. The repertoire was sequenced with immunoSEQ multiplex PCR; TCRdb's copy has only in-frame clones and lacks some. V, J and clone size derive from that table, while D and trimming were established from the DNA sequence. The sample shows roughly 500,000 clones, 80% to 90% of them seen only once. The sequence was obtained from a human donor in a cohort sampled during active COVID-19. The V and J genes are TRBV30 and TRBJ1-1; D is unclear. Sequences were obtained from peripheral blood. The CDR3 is CAWSVTLRGNTEAFF. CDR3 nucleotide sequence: TGTGCCTGGAGTGTTACACTCCGGGGGAACACTGAAGCTTTCTTT.